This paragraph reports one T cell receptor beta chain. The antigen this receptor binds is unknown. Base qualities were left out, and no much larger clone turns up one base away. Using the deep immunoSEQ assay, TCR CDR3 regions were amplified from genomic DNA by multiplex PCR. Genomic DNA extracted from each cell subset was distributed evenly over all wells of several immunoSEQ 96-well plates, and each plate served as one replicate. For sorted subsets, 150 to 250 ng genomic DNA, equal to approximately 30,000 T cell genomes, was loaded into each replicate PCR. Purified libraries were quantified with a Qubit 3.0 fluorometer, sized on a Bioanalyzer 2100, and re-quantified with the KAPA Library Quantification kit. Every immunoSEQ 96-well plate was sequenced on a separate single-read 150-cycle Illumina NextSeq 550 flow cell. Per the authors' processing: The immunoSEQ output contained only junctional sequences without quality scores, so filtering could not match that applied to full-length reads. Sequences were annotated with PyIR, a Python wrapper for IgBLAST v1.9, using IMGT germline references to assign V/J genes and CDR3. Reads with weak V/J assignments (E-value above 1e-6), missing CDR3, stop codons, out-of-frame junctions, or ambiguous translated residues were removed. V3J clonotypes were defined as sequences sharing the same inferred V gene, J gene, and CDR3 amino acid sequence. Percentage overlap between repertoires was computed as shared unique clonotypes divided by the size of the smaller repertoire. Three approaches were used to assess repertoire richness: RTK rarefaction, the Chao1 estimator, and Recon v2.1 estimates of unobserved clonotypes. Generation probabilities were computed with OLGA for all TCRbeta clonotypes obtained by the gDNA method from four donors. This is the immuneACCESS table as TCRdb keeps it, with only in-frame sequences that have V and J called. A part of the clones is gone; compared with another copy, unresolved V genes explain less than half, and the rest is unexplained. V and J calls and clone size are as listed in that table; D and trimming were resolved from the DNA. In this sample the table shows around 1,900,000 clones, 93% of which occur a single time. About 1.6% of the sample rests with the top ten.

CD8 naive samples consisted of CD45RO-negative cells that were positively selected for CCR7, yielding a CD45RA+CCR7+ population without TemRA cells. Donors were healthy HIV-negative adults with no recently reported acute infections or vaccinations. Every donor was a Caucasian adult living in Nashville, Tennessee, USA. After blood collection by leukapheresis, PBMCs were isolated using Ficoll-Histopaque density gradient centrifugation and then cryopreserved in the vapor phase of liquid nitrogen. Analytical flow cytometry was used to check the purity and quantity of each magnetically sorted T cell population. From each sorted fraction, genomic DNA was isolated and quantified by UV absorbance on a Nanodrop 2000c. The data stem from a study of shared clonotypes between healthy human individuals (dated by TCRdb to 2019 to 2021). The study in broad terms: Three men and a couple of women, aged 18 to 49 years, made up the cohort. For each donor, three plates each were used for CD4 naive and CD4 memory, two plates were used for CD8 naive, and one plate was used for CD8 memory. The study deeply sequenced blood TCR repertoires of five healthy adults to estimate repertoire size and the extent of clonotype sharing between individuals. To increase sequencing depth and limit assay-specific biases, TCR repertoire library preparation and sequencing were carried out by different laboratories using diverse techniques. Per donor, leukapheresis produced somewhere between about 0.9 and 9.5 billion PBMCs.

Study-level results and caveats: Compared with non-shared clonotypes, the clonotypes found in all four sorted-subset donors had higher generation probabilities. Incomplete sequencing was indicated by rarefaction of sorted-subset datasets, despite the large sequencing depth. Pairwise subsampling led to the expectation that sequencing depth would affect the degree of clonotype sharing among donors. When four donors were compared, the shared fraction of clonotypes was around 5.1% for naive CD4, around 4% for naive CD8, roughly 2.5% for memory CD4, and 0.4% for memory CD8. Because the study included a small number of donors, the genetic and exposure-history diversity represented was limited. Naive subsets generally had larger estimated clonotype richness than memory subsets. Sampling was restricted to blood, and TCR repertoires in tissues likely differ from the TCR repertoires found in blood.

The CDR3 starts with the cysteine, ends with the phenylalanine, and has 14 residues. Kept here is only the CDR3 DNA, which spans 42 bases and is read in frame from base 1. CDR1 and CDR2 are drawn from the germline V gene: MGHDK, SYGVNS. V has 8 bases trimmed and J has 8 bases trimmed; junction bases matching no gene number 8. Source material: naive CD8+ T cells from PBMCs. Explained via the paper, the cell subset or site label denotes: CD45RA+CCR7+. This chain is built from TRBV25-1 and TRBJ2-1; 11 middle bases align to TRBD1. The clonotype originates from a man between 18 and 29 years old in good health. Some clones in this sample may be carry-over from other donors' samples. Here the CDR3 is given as CASRLGTGGHEQFF. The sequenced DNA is TGTGCCAGCCGGTTGGGGACAGGGGGGCATGAGCAGTTCTTC.